The clone carrying this T cell receptor beta chain has at least ten counts. This record belongs to a study of T cells in Graves' hyperthyroidism and ophthalmopathy. TCR beta CDR3 sequences were amplified from RNA transcripts. TCR CDR3 regions were first amplified by RT-PCR with HTBI primers. TCRdb passed the multiplex PCR reads through MiXCR, listing each CDR3 protein once. The repertoire includes about 410,000 distinct CDR3 sequences, approximately 14% of them detected once, and 20% sits in the top ten. In making diagnoses, clinical symptoms, serum thyroxine and TRAb, thyroid ultrasound and orbital computed tomography were all used. There are 14 residues in the CDR3. Looked up from germline, CDR1 is KGHDR and CDR2 is SFDVKD. Trimming shortened V by 1 base and J by 2 bases, and 7 bases separated the two germline ends.

The source material was blood. The TCR sequence derives from a woman in her 30s with Graves' ophthalmopathy. The chain carries TRBV24-1 and TRBJ2-5; perhaps TRBD1 as D (5 bases). CDR3 protein: CATSDLGDQETQYF. CDR3 sequence (DNA): TGTGCCACCAGTGATTTAGGGGATCAAGAGACCCAGTACTTC.